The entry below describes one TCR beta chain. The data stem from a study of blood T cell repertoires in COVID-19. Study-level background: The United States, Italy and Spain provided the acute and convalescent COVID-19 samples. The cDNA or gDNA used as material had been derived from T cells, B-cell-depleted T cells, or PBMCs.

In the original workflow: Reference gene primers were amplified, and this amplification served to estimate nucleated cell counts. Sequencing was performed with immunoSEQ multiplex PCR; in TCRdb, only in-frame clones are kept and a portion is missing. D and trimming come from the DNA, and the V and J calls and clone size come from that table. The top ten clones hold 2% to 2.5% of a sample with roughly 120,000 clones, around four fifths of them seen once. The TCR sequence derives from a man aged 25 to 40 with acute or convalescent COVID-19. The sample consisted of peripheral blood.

CDR3 sequence (DNA): TGCGCCAGCAGCCAAGTCAGGGCGGAGACCCAGTACTTC. Translated, it gives CASSQVRAETQYF. This chain uses TRBV4-1 with TRBJ2-5; perhaps TRBD1 as D (5 bases). Per germline, CDR1 MGHRA and CDR2 YSYEKL. Trimming removed 1 base at V and 5 bases at J, with 8 bases between. The length of the CDR3 is 13 residues.